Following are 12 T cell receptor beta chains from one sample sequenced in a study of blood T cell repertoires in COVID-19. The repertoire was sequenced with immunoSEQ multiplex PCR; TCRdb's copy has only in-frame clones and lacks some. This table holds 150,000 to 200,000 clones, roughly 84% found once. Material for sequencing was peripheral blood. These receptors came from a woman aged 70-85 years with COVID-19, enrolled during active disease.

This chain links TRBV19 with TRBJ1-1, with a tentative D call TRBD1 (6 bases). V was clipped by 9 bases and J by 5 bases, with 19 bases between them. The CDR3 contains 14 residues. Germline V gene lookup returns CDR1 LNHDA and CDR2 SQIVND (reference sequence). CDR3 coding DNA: TGTGCCAGCTGCAGGGGTATGGGCGTTACTGAAGCTTTCTTT. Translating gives CASCRGMGVTEAFF.

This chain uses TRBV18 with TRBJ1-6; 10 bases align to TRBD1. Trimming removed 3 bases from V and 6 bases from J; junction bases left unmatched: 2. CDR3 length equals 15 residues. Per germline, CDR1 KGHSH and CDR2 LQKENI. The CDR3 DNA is TGTGCCAGCTCACCGGGACAGGGGTCTAATTCACCCCTCCACTTT. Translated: CASSPGQGSNSPLHF.

CDR3 residues: CASSSPGQALDQPQHF. In DNA, the CDR3 is TGTGCCAGCAGTTCTCCGGGACAGGCATTGGATCAGCCCCAGCATTTT. The chain joins TRBV28 to TRBJ1-5; TRBD1 matches 8 bases. There are 16 residues in the CDR3. J gave up 5 bases and V 4 bases, and 10 bases lay outside the gene matches. Germline V lookup: CDR1 MDHEN, CDR2 SYDVKM.

In nucleotides, the CDR3 is TGCAGCGTTGTCCCGGGACAAACTAACAATGAGCAGTTCTTC. Translated, it gives CSVVPGQTNNEQFF. The rearrangement joins TRBV29-1 to TRBJ2-1; a weak D match, TRBD1 (6 bases). The CDR3 is 14 residues long. The V end was cut by 4 bases, the J end by 5 bases, with 15 bases between. Germline loops: CDR1 SQVTM, CDR2 ANQGSEA.

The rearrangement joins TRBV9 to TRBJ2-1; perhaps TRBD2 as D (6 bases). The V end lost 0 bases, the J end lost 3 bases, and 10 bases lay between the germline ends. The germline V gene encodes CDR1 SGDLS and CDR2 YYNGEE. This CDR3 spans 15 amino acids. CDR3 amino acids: CASSVAHGGYNEQFF. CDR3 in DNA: TGTGCCAGCAGCGTAGCCCACGGGGGCTACAATGAGCAGTTCTTC.

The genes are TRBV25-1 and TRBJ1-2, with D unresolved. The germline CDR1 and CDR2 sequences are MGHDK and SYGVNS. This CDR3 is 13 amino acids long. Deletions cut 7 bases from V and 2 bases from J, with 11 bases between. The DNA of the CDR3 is TGTGCCAGCAAATTAGCCGGGAACTATGGCTACACCTTC. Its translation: CASKLAGNYGYTF.

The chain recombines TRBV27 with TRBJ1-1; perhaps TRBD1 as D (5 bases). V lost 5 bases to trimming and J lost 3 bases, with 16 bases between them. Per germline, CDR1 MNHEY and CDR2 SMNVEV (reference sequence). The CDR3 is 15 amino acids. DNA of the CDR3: TGTGCCAGCAGTCAACCGGGACTGCTGTACACTGAAGCTTTCTTT. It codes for CASSQPGLLYTEAFF.

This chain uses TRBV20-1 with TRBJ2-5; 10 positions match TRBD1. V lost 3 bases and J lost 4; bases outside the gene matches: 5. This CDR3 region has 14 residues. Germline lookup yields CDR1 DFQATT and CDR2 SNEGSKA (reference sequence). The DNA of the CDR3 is TGCAGTGCTAGTGGGGACAGGGGCCCAGAGACCCAGTACTTC. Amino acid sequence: CSASGDRGPETQYF.

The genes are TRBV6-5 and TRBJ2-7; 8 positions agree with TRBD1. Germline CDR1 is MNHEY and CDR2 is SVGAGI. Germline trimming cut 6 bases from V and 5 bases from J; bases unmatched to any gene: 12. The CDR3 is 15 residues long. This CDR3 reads CASRLSRDRSNEQYF. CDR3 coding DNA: TGTGCCAGCAGGCTTTCCCGGGACAGGTCCAACGAGCAGTACTTC.

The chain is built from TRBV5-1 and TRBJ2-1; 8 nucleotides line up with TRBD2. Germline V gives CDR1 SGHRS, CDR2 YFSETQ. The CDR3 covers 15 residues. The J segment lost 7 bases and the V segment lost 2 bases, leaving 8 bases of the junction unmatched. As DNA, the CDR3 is TGCGCCAGCAGCTTAGCGGGGGACGGGGTGAATGAGCAGTTCTTC. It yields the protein CASSLAGDGVNEQFF.

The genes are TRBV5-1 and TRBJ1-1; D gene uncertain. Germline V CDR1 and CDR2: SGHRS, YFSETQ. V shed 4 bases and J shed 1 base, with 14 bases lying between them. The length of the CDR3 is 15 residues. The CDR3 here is CASSQRNEGNTEAFF. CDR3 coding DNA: TGCGCCAGCAGCCAGCGGAACGAGGGGAACACTGAAGCTTTCTTT.

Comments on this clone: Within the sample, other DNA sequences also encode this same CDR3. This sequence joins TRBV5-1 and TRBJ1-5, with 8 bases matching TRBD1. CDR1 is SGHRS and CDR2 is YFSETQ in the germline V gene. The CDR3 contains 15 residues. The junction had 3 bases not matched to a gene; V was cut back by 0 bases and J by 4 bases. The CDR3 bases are TGCGCCAGCAGCTTGGGGACAGGGCGGAATCAGCCCCAGCATTTT. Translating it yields CASSLGTGRNQPQHF.